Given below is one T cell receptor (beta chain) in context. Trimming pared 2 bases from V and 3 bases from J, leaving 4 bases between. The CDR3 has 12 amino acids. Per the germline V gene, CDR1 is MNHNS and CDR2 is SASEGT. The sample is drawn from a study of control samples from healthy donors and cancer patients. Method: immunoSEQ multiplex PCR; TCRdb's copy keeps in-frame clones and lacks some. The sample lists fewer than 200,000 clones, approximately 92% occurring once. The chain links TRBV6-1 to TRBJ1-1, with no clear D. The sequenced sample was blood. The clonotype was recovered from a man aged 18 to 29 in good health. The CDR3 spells CASSESDTEAFF. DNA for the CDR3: TGTGCCAGCAGTGAATCGGACACTGAAGCTTTCTTT.